Sequencing of this TCR beta chain was carried out in a study of lymphopenia after photon versus proton radiotherapy. V lost 6 bases to trimming and J lost 2 bases, with 14 bases between them. The germline CDR1 and CDR2 sequences are SNHLY and FYNNEI. The CDR3 is 16 residues long. To note about this clone: Its specificity is not known.

Measured with immunoSEQ multiplex PCR; TCRdb has only the in-frame clones, and not every one. Of tens of thousands of clones listed, more than 75% are singletons. Study-level points and caveats: After lymphocyte nadir, photon-treated repertoires showed oligoclonal expansion, especially CD8+ Temra. A bigger post-nadir fall in TCR diversity correlated inversely with survival time in deceased patients. Under photons, naive T cells and diversity fell while effector/memory populations rose.

The sequences come from peripheral blood, collected from a patient treated with proton-based radiotherapy. The receptor was isolated from a man older than 75 with esophageal cancer. The J gene is TRBJ2-6, the V gene TRBV2; D might be TRBD1 (6 bases). In DNA form, the CDR3 reads TGTGCCAGCAGGACAGGCGTCAGCGCTGGGGCCAACGTCCTGACTTTC. Residues: CASRTGVSAGANVLTF.